The clone carrying this TCR beta chain was detected once. The record originates from a study of control samples from healthy donors and cancer patients. Germline lookup yields CDR1 SGHNT and CDR2 YYREEE (reference sequence). Trimming stripped 2 bases from V and 7 bases from J, with 6 bases between. The CDR3 totals 12 residues. Measured with immunoSEQ multiplex PCR; TCRdb has only the in-frame clones, and not every one. The sample has tens of thousands of clones; about 80% are singletons. This clonotype was obtained from a man between 60 and 75 years old with head and neck cancer. Sequencing used PBMCs. J is TRBJ1-4 and V is TRBV5-4, with D uncertain. CDR3 sequence reads: CASSLRGEKLFF. CDR3 in DNA: TGTGCCAGCAGCTTACGTGGTGAAAAACTGTTTTTT.